A selection of T cell receptor beta chains follows, all from one sample in a study of CD8+ T cells in alopecia areata. Here immunoSEQ multiplex PCR was the method, and the copy in TCRdb shows in-frame clones only, minus some. The sample lists about 140,000 clones, roughly 82% occurring once. Here the sequenced sample was CD8+ T cells sorted from blood, taken at week 4, from a patient treated with tofacitinib. These receptors were obtained from a human donor with alopecia areata. CDR3s include the opening cysteine and the closing phenylalanine or tryptophan. The D gene is left open where the match is weak. Where a row states a size, it is once, few, many or the class of an expanded clone; other rows omit it.

J gene | D gene | clone size | V gene | CDR3 DNA | CDR3 protein
TRBJ2-7 | TRBD2 | NA | TRBV5-1 | TGCGCCAGCAGCTTGTTTCCTTCGACTAGCGGGCTCTCCTACGAGCAGTACTTC | CASSLFPSTSGLSYEQYF
TRBJ2-1 | TRBD2 | NA | TRBV27 | TGTGCCAGCAGTTTAGGGGCTAGCGGTGAGCAGTTCTTC | CASSLGASGEQFF
TRBJ2-3 | NA | NA | TRBV7-2 | TGTGCCAGCAGAAAGTATACGCAGTATTTT | CASRKYTQYF
TRBJ2-2 | NA | NA | TRBV27 | TGTGCCAGCAGTTTATATCCAGAGAACACCGGGGAGCTGTTTTTT | CASSLYPENTGELFF
TRBJ2-1 | TRBD1 | few | TRBV27 | TGTGCCAGCAGTTTGTGGACAGGGGAATACAATGAGCAGTTCTTC | CASSLWTGEYNEQFF
TRBJ1-5 | NA | NA | TRBV18 | TGTGCCAGCTCACCAGATAGTATCAGACAGAATCAGCCCCAGCATTTT | CASSPDSIRQNQPQHF
TRBJ1-5 | TRBD1 | NA | TRBV2 | TGTGCCAGCAGTGACGGGACAGGGGTGAGCAATCAGCCCCAGCATTTT | CASSDGTGVSNQPQHF
TRBJ2-3 | TRBD2 | NA | TRBV5-6 | TGTGCCAGCAGCTTGTCTAGCGGACTCACAGATACGCAGTATTTT | CASSLSSGLTDTQYF
TRBJ2-7 | NA | NA | TRBV7-9 | TGTGCCAGCAGCTTCCAGGGGCCCGAGCAGTACTTC | CASSFQGPEQYF
TRBJ2-1 | NA | NA | TRBV6-6 | TGTGCCAGCGGGCGGGTTGGCAGTGAGCAGTTCTTC | CASGRVGSEQFF
TRBJ2-1 | TRBD1 | NA | TRBV2 | TGTGCCAGCAGTGCCAGACAGGGAGTGGATGAGCAGTTCTTC | CASSARQGVDEQFF
TRBJ2-7 | NA | NA | TRBV5-1 | TGCGCCAGCAGCGGCCCGGGGGTTCGTGGGAACGAGCAGTACTTC | CASSGPGVRGNEQYF
TRBJ2-3 | TRBD2 | NA | TRBV29-1 | TGCAGCGTTGGAGGGTCTAGCGGGATCTTGGCAGATACGCAGTATTTT | CSVGGSSGILADTQYF
TRBJ2-1 | TRBD2 | NA | TRBV4-2 | TGTGCCAGCAGCCAAGATAGTAGCGGGGCGACTCATTACAATGAGCAGTTCTTC | CASSQDSSGATHYNEQFF
TRBJ2-3 | NA | NA | TRBV7-2 | TGTGCCAGCAGCACACCCGATAGAGGCCGCACAGATACGCAGTATTTT | CASSTPDRGRTDTQYF
TRBJ2-1 | NA | NA | TRBV30 | TGTGCCTGGAGTGTGGATGCAGACAATGAGCAGTTCTTC | CAWSVDADNEQFF
TRBJ2-3 | NA | NA | TRBV28 | TGTGCCGGGCCTCTTAGCGGTAGCACAGATACGCAGTATTTT | CAGPLSGSTDTQYF
TRBJ2-2 | NA | NA | TRBV29-1 | TGCAGCGTTGAGCGTGAGTCAGGGATTGTCCGGGAGCTGTTTTTT | CSVERESGIVRELFF
TRBJ2-1 | NA | NA | TRBV7-9 | TGTGCCAGCAGCTGGCGGCGGGGAGCGGGCAATGAGCAGTTCTTC | CASSWRRGAGNEQFF
TRBJ2-7 | NA | few | TRBV4-1 | TGCGCCAGCAGCCAAGTCCTACAGGGTTCCGAGCAGTACTTC | CASSQVLQGSEQYF
TRBJ1-1 | NA | NA | TRBV9 | TGTGCCAGCAGCGCCTCAGGCGTAAGGGTAGACACTGAAGCTTTCTTT | CASSASGVRVDTEAFF
TRBJ1-6 | NA | NA | TRBV7-2 | TGTGCCAGCAGCATCCAGAAGTGGGCCCCGGGAAATTCACCCCTCCACTTT | CASSIQKWAPGNSPLHF
TRBJ2-4 | TRBD1 | NA | TRBV7-9 | TGTGCCAGCAGCACAGACAGGGGGACCAAAAACATTCAGTACTTC | CASSTDRGTKNIQYF
TRBJ2-7 | NA | NA | TRBV6-5 | TGTGCCAGCAGTTTAACCGGGACAAACTCCGAGCAGTACTTC | CASSLTGTNSEQYF
TRBJ2-1 | NA | NA | TRBV20-1 | TGCAGTGCTAGAGATAGCAATGAGCAGTTCTTC | CSARDSNEQFF
TRBJ2-7 | TRBD1 | NA | TRBV27 | TGTGCCAGCAGTCCCGAGGGACAGTACTACGAGCAGTACTTC | CASSPEGQYYEQYF
TRBJ2-7 | NA | NA | TRBV5-6 | TGTGCCAGCAGCCTTATGGGACGGGAAGCATACGAGCAGTACTTC | CASSLMGREAYEQYF
TRBJ2-7 | NA | NA | TRBV29-1 | TGCAGCGCTAAGGCGGGACGGACCTACGAGCAGTACTTC | CSAKAGRTYEQYF
TRBJ2-3 | NA | many | TRBV9 | TGTGCCAGCAGCGTAGGGGTAATCGGAGATACGCAGTATTTT | CASSVGVIGDTQYF
TRBJ2-1 | NA | NA | TRBV27 | TGTGCCAGCAGTTTATCGCCCGGGGGCAATGAGCAGTTCTTC | CASSLSPGGNEQFF
TRBJ2-7 | NA | NA | TRBV7-9 | TGTGCCAGCAGCCCCCGTGGCGAGCAGTACTTC | CASSPRGEQYF
TRBJ1-2 | NA | NA | TRBV4-1 | TGCGCCAGCAGGCAGTTCGGGGGCTATGGCTACACCTTC | CASRQFGGYGYTF
TRBJ2-7 | NA | NA | TRBV7-2 | TGTGCCAGCAGCTTAGCAGGCCAATCCTACGAGCAGTACTTC | CASSLAGQSYEQYF
TRBJ2-3 | TRBD1 | NA | TRBV29-1 | TGCAGCGCTGGGACAGTGTACCCGGATACGCAGTATTTT | CSAGTVYPDTQYF
TRBJ2-3 | TRBD1 | NA | TRBV27 | TGTGCCAGCAGTACGAACAGGGGTTCGGATACGCAGTATTTT | CASSTNRGSDTQYF
TRBJ1-6 | NA | NA | TRBV4-2 | TGTGCCAGCAGCCAACAGGACAGCAATTCACCCCTCCACTTT | CASSQQDSNSPLHF
TRBJ2-7 | NA | NA | TRBV4-1 | TGCGCCAGCAGCCAACACCGAGGCTACGAGCAGTACTTC | CASSQHRGYEQYF